The following is a T cell receptor beta chain sequence with its context. Its antigen specificity is not known. Nothing much larger sits one base from this clone, and base qualities are not available. CDR1 and CDR2, per the germline V gene, are SGHDN and FVKESK. There are 15 amino acids in the CDR3, from cysteine to phenylalanine inclusive. CDR3 DNA only is kept here, 45 bases in frame from base 1. V is cut by 4 bases and J by 7 bases, and the space between the germline ends is 19 bases. This sample is part of a study of control samples from healthy donors and cancer patients (dated by TCRdb to the early 2020s). Library construction relied on the immunoSEQ multiplex PCR assay. The immuneACCESS repertoire file appears here via TCRdb, limited to in-frame rearrangements. These files lack a portion of the clones; in checked studies, under half of the deficit traces to unresolved V genes, and the cause of the others is not known. This sample is represented by some 94,000 clones; 85% to 90% of them were singletons. Over 8.5% of the sample is in the top ten clones.

Sequencing was carried out using PBMCs. The V gene is TRBV14 and the J gene is TRBJ1-2; TRBD1 is possibly the D segment (5 matching bases). This TCR came from a woman between 50 and 59 years old with colorectal cancer. The sequenced DNA: TGTGCCAGCAGCCCCTCCGTAGGGGAACTGAGTGGCTACACCTTC. It translates to CASSPSVGELSGYTF.